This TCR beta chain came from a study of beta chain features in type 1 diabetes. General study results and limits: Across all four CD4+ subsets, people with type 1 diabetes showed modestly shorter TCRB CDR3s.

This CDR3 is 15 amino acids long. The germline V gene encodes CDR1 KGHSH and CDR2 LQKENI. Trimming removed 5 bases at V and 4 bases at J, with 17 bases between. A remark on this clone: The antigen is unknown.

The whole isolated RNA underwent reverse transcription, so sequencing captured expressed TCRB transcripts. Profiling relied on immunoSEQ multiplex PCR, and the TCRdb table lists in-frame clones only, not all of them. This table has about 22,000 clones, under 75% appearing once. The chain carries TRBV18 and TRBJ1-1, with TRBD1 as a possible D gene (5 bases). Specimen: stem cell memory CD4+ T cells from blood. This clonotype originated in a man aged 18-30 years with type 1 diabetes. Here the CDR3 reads CASSTPRGMGTEAFF. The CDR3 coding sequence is TGTGCCAGCTCAACCCCACGGGGGATGGGCACTGAAGCTTTCTTT.